The 23 T cell receptor beta chains below were found in one sample sequenced in a study of regulatory T cells in long-lasting Graves disease. The sample's time point: newly diagnosed GD, antithyroid drugs for less than 3 months. The TCR library was made from RNA extracted from PBMCs. The TCR beta library used iRepertoire HTBI primers with Arm-PCR amplification of CDR3. One entry per CDR3 protein results from TCRdb running MiXCR on the multiplex PCR reads. The top ten hold almost 9% of the sample, which has roughly 500,000 distinct CDR3 sequences, about 12% seen once. These data are also associated with another study on T cells in Graves' hyperthyroidism and ophthalmopathy.

The sample in question was peripheral blood mononuclear cells (PBMCs), obtained at new diagnosis, from a patient treated with antithyroid drugs. Source of these receptors: a woman under 40 with Graves disease.

The V and J genes are TRBV11-2 and TRBJ2-5, with D hard to call. V lost 2 bases and J lost 5, with 12 bases in between. There are 14 residues in the CDR3. In germline, CDR1 is SGHAT, CDR2 FQNNGV. CDR3 DNA sequence: TGTGCCAGCAGCTTACCGCCTAATTGGGAGACCCAGTACTTC. It yields the protein CASSLPPNWETQYF.

About this clonotype itself: Given a much more abundant clone one base away, this may be a read error. The chain links TRBV11-1 to TRBJ2-1; D is perhaps TRBD1 or TRBD2 (6 bases each). Germline CDR1 reads SGHAT; CDR2 reads FQDESV (reference sequence). The CDR3 sequence is 13 residues long. The V end lost 4 bases, the J end lost 10 bases, and 14 bases lay between the germline ends. CDR3 region: CASSWGAGSEQFF. The DNA for the CDR3 is TGTGCCAGCAGCTGGGGGGCAGGGAGCGAGCAGTTCTTC.

The chain couples TRBV13 to TRBJ2-1, with 9 bases aligning to TRBD2. CDR1 is PRHDT and CDR2 is FYEKMQ in the germline V gene (reference sequence). V lost 1 base and J lost 6; bases outside the gene matches: 7. The CDR3 totals 16 residues. The CDR3 coding sequence is TGTGCCAGCAGCTTAGAGGGCGGGAGGGCCACCAATGAGCAGTTCTTC. It specifies CASSLEGGRATNEQFF.

This clonotype was seen at least ten times. The chain links TRBV20-1 to TRBJ2-1, with D possibly being TRBD1 (5 bases). V was cut by 0 bases and J by 10 bases, with 16 bases left in between. This CDR3 is built from 14 residues. Per germline, CDR1 DFQATT and CDR2 SNEGSKA (reference sequence). The CDR3, as DNA: TGCAGTGCTAGAGACAGGGCCCCCTCCGAAGAGCAGTTCTTC. This sequence encodes CSARDRAPSEEQFF.

In regard to this clonotype: A much larger clone lies a single base off, so this may be a read error. V gene TRBV10-3 combines with J gene TRBJ2-7, with TRBD1 as a possible D gene (6 bases). The germline V gene has CDR1 ENHRY and CDR2 SYGVKD. Trimming removed 4 bases at V and 2 bases at J, with 6 bases between. The CDR3 sequence is 12 residues long. The CDR3 DNA reads as TGTGCCATCAGTGGGACAGCCTACGAGCAGTACTTC. Translation: CAISGTAYEQYF.

This clonotype was seen at least ten times. The V call is TRBV2, the J call TRBJ2-5; no definite D call. The CDR3 is made up of 12 amino acids. The germline V gene encodes CDR1 SNHLY and CDR2 FYNNEI. Between the trimmed V and J ends, which lost 4 bases and 2 bases, there was a span of 5 bases. The CDR3 region is CASSGPQETQYF. DNA of the CDR3: TGTGCCAGCAGTGGGCCTCAAGAGACCCAGTACTTC. The full variable domain, rest sourced from reference TRBV2 and TRBJ2-5, is EPEVTQTPSHQVTQMGQEVILRCVPISNHLYFYWYRQILGQKVEFLVSFYNNEISEKSEIFDDQFSVERPDGSNFTLKIRSTKLEDSAMYFCASSGPQETQYFGPGTRLLVL.

V gene TRBV5-8 combines with J gene TRBJ2-1, with a tentative D call TRBD2 (6 bases). CDR1 SGHTS and CDR2 YDEGEE come from the germline V gene. Trimming removed 0 bases at V and 4 bases at J, with 11 bases between. This CDR3 has 15 amino acids. Here the CDR3 reads CASSLVLAVYNEQFF. CDR3 in DNA: TGTGCCAGCAGCTTGGTGTTAGCGGTTTACAATGAGCAGTTCTTC.

This clonotype came up many times. V usage is TRBV20-1 and J usage is TRBJ1-2, with D unresolved. Trimming removed 0 bases from V and 8 bases from J, with 16 bases in between. The V gene's germline CDR1 is DFQATT and CDR2 SNEGSKA (reference sequence). This CDR3 has 14 residues. The CDR3 reads CSARDLGRGYGYTF. CDR3 DNA sequence: TGCAGTGCTAGAGATCTCGGCCGAGGGTACGGCTACACCTTC.

Remarks on this clonotype: A read error may account for a junction end that differs from germline. The chain uses TRBV6-2 or TRBV6-3 and TRBJ2-2, with D possibly matching TRBD2 (5 bases). Per germline, CDR1 MNHEY and CDR2 SVGEGT. This CDR3 has 14 amino acids. CDR3 DNA: TGTGCCAGCAGTTATGTAAGGAACACCGGGGAGCTGTTCTTT. It codes for CASSYVRNTGELFF.

Notes on this clonotype: This may stem from a read error, because a much larger clone lies one nucleotide away. This chain joins TRBV5-1 and TRBJ1-4, with a weak D call TRBD1 (5 bases). The ends were cut back, 4 bases at V and 6 bases at J, with 10 bases in the middle. CDR3 length: 13 amino acids. Germline CDR1 SGHRS, CDR2 YFSETQ. The CDR3 loop is CASSGGDYEKLFF. The DNA for the CDR3 is TGCGCCAGCAGCGGGGGGGATTATGAAAAACTGTTTTTT. Full variable domain (outside the CDR3, taken from reference TRBV5-1 and TRBJ1-4): KAGVTQTPRYLIKTRGQQVTLSCSPISGHRSVSWYQQTPGQGLQFLFEYFSETQRNKGNFPGRFSGRQFSNSRSEMNVSTLELGDSALYLCASSGGDYEKLFFGSGTQLSVL.

This clonotype was detected ten times or more. J is TRBJ2-1 and V is TRBV27; TRBD1 is a possible D gene (5 bases). Between the trimmed V and J ends, which lost 3 bases and 1 base, there was a span of 13 bases. CDR3 length equals 16 residues. Germline V gives CDR1 MNHEY, CDR2 SMNVEV (reference sequence). DNA of the CDR3: TGTGCCAGCAGTTTCCCCTATGCAGGGTCCTACAATGAGCAGTTCTTC. It encodes CASSFPYAGSYNEQFF.

The sample holds many counts of this clonotype. This chain uses TRBV11-2 with TRBJ2-5; 8 nucleotides match TRBD1. Trimming at V came to 4 bases and at J to 4 bases, leaving 11 bases not matched to a gene. Germline-derived CDR1 and CDR2 are SGHAT and FQNNGV. There are 16 residues in the CDR3. CDR3: CASSSFNQGARETQYF. CDR3 in DNA: TGTGCCAGCAGCTCCTTTAATCAGGGGGCGAGAGAGACCCAGTACTTC.

On this clonotype: One end of the junction does not line up with germline, which may come from a read error. The chain joins TRBV3-1 to TRBJ2-2; 8 nucleotides match TRBD1. The CDR3 covers 17 residues. Germline CDR1 LGHDT, CDR2 YNNKEL (reference sequence). CDR3 DNA: TGTGCCAGCAGCCAAAACAGGGGGGAGCCTAGGACCGGGGAGCTGTGTTTT. Amino acid sequence: CASSQNRGEPRTGELCF.

A word on this clonotype: One end of the junction does not line up with germline, which may come from a read error. The chain has TRBV3-1 and TRBJ1-1; D possibly corresponds to TRBD1 (5 bases). The CDR3 runs to 15 residues. Germline assignment: CDR1 LGHDT and CDR2 YNNKEL (reference sequence). DNA for the CDR3: TGTGCCAGCAGCCAAGATCGTTGGGGGAACACTGAAGCTTCCTTT. Its translation: CASSQDRWGNTEASF.

This clonotype was recorded many times. The CDR3 DNA reads as TGTGCCAGCAGCCCCCCCGGGACAGCTAACTATGGCTACACCTTC. Amino acid sequence: CASSPPGTANYGYTF. The chain links TRBV11-2 to TRBJ1-2; TRBD1 matches at 7 bases. V lost 5 bases and J lost 0; bases outside the gene matches: 6. Per the germline V gene, CDR1 is SGHAT and CDR2 is FQNNGV. This CDR3 region has 15 residues.

This clonotype was counted ten times or more. The rearrangement joins TRBV2 to TRBJ2-5; D is uncertain. V was clipped by 5 bases and J by 0 bases, with 7 bases between them. This CDR3 region has 13 residues. Per germline, CDR1 SNHLY and CDR2 FYNNEI. The DNA for the CDR3 is TGTGCCAGCAGTCGCAGATACCAAGAGACCCAGTACTTC. It yields the protein CASSRRYQETQYF.

This clonotype has a count of ten or more. The CDR3 region is CASSPGRELFF. The DNA for the CDR3 is TGTGCCAGCAGCCCTGGGAGGGAGCTGTTTTTT. The genes are TRBV11-3 and TRBJ2-2; no clear D gene. The ends were cut back, 5 bases at V and 9 bases at J, with 7 bases in the middle. Germline values: CDR1 SGHNT, CDR2 YENEEA. There are 11 residues in the CDR3.

This clonotype was observed at least ten times. The rearrangement uses TRBV11-2 and TRBJ2-7; D not resolved. The V gene lost 2 bases and the J gene lost 0 bases, with 14 bases spanning the gap. The CDR3 has 16 residues. The V gene's germline CDR1 is SGHAT and CDR2 FQNNGV. The CDR3 bases are TGTGCCAGCAGCTTAAGGAAGCTCACCTACTCCTACGAGCAGTACTTC. Translating it yields CASSLRKLTYSYEQYF.

The chain recombines TRBV28 with TRBJ2-2; 12 bases align to TRBD2. This CDR3 contains 19 residues. V was pared by 5 bases and J by 4 bases, with 14 bases of the junction left unmatched. Germline V gives CDR1 MDHEN, CDR2 SYDVKM. In nucleotides, the CDR3 is TGTGCCAGCAGTACCGTGAGACTAGCGGGAGAACTGAGCACCGGGGAGCTGTTTTTT. This codes for CASSTVRLAGELSTGELFF. Based on the CDR3 plus reference TRBV28 and TRBJ2-2, the full variable domain is DVKVTQSSRYLVKRTGEKVFLECVQDMDHENMFWYRQDPGLGLRLIYFSYDVKMKEKGDIPEGYSVSREKKERFSLILESASTNQTSMYLCASSTVRLAGELSTGELFFGEGSRLTVL.

This clonotype has a handful of counts. The chain combines TRBV7-9 with TRBJ2-2, with D maybe TRBD1 (5 bases). The CDR3 contains 14 residues. Germline CDR1 and CDR2: SEHNR and FQNEAQ (reference sequence). V gave up 6 bases and J gave up 5 bases, with 13 bases separating them. The CDR3 reads CASRQTQGTGELFF. For the CDR3, the DNA is TGTGCCAGCAGGCAGACTCAGGGAACCGGGGAGCTGTTTTTT.

This clonotype was observed at least ten times. The rearrangement joins TRBV19 to TRBJ2-3, with TRBD2 matching over 12 bases. With V trimmed by 7 bases and J by 6 bases, 5 bases remained unmatched. The CDR3 is 14 amino acids. Germline CDR1 LNHDA, CDR2 SQIVND (reference sequence). Here the CDR3 reads CASTLAGGGDTQYF. The CDR3 DNA reads as TGTGCCAGTACCCTAGCGGGAGGGGGTGATACGCAGTATTTT.

This clonotype was recorded once. A far larger clone is off by one base, so a read error is likely. The chain is built from TRBV11-2 and TRBJ2-1, with D perhaps matching TRBD1 (6 bases). Germline V gene sequence: CDR1 SGHAT, CDR2 FQNNGV. Trimming removed 2 bases at V and 10 bases at J, with 15 bases between. There are 14 residues in the CDR3. The CDR3 reads CASSLMTGIHEQFF. CDR3 sequence (DNA): TGTGCCAGCAGCTTAATGACAGGCATCCACGAGCAGTTCTTC.

The V and J genes are TRBV4-3 and TRBJ2-1, with 7 bases aligning to TRBD2. CDR1 is LGHNA, CDR2 YSLEER, per germline. This CDR3 is 16 amino acids long. V was clipped by 2 bases and J by 4 bases; unmatched bases: 8. The CDR3 DNA follows: TGCGCCAGCAGCCAACTCACCGGGACTACTTACAATGAGCAGTTCTTC. It translates to CASSQLTGTTYNEQFF.